Ten or more counts support the clone carrying this T cell receptor (beta chain). What it binds is unknown. The data were obtained in a study of T-cell reconstitution after alpha-beta-depleted transplantation in children. This CDR3 contains 13 residues. V was shortened by 5 bases and J by 5 bases, with 12 bases between the two germline ends. Germline-derived CDR1 and CDR2 are SEHNR and FQNEAQ (reference sequence). Whole-study results and caveats: Surviving recipient T cells and thymic progenitors accounted for the high day-60 TCRbeta diversity observed in some patients. The study reportedly traced alpha-beta T cells about two months after transplant to several hundred expanded graft clones. Diversity and T-cell counts at one year after transplant derived mostly from new T cells.

Library preparation (for TCRbeta) was performed with unique molecular identifiers. TCRdb itself ran the PCR reads through MiXCR, one entry per CDR3 protein. Among fewer than 350,000 distinct CDR3 sequences, roughly a tenth were seen once, and the ten largest hold around 7.5%. Sample: PBMCs, taken before TCRalphabeta/CD19-depleted stem cell transplant. This chain uses TRBV7-9 with TRBJ1-2; D remains ambiguous. The TCR was taken from a boy less than two years old with acute myeloid leukemia, due to receive a stem cell transplant. CDR3 region: CASSEGGHYGYTF. In nucleotides, the CDR3 is TGTGCCAGCAGCGAGGGAGGGCATTATGGCTACACCTTC.